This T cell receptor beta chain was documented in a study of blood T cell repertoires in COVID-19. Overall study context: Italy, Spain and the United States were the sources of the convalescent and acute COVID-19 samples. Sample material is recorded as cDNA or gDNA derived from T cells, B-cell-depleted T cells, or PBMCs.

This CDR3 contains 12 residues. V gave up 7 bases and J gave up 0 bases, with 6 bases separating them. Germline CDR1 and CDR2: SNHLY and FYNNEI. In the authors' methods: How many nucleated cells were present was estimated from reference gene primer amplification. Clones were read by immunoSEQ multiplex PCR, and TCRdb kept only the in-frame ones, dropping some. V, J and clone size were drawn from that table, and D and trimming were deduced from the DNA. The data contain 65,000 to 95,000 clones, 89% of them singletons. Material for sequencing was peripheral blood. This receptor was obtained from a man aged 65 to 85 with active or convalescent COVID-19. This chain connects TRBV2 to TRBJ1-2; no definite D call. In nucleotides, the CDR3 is TGTGCCAGCACGTATGCTAACTATGGCTACACCTTC. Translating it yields CASTYANYGYTF. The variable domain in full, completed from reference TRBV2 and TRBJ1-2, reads EPEVTQTPSHQVTQMGQEVILRCVPISNHLYFYWYRQILGQKVEFLVSFYNNEISEKSEIFDDQFSVERPDGSNFTLKIRSTKLEDSAMYFCASTYANYGYTFGSGTRLTVV.